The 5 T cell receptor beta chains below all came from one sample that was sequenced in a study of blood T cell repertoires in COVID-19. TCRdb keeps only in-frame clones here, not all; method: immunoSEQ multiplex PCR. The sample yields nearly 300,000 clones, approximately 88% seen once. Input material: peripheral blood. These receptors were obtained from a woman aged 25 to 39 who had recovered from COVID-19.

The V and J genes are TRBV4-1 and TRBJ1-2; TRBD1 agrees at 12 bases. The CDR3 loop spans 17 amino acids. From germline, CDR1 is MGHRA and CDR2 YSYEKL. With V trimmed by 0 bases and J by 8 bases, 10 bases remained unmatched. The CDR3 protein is CASSQDLTGQGARGYTF. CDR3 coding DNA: TGCGCCAGCAGCCAAGACCTAACGGGACAGGGGGCAAGAGGCTACACCTTC.

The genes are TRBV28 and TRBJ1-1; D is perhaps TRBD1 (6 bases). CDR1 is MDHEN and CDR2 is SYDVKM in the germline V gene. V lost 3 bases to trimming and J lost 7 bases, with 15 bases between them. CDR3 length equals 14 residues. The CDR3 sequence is CASSFNRVGGEAFF. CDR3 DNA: TGTGCCAGCAGTTTTAACAGGGTTGGTGGTGAAGCTTTCTTT.

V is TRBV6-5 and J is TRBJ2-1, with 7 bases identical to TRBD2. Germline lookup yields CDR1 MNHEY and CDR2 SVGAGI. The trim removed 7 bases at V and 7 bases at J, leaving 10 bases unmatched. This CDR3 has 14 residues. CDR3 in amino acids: CASTKRGGVNEQFF. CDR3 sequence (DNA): TGTGCCAGCACCAAAAGGGGAGGGGTTAATGAGCAGTTCTTC.

Here the CDR3 DNA reads TGTGCCAGTAGACCCGAGGACAGGGGGCAGATCACCTTC. Amino acid sequence: CASRPEDRGQITF. The rearrangement links TRBV19 to TRBJ1-2; 11 bases agree with TRBD1. The CDR3 contains 13 residues. Germline assignment: CDR1 LNHDA and CDR2 SQIVND (reference sequence). The J segment lost 13 bases and the V segment lost 6 bases, leaving 10 bases of the junction unmatched.

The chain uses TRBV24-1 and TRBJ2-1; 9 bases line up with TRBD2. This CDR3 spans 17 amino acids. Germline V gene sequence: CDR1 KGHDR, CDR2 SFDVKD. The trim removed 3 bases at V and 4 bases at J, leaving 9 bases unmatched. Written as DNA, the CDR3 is TGTGCCACCAGTGATCCCTTGGGCGGGGGGGCTTACAATGAGCAGTTCTTC. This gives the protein CATSDPLGGGAYNEQFF.